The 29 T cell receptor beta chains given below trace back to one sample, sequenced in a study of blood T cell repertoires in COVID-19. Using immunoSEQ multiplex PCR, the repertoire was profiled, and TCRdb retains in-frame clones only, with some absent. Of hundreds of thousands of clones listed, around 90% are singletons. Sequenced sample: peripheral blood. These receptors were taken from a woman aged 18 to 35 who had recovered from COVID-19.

DNA for the CDR3: TGTGCCAGCAGCGGACCTTCGGGGACAGTTTACAATGAGCAGTTCTTC. Translated: CASSGPSGTVYNEQFF. This chain links TRBV21-1 with TRBJ2-1; TRBD1 was called by the table and not checked on the DNA. TRBV21-1 is a recognized pseudogene. The CDR3 is made up of 16 amino acids.

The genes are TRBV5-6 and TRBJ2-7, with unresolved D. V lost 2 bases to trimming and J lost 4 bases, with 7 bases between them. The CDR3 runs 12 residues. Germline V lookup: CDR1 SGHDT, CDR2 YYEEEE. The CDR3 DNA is TGTGCCAGCAGCTTTTTAGAGTACGAGCAGTACGTC. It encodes CASSFLEYEQYV.

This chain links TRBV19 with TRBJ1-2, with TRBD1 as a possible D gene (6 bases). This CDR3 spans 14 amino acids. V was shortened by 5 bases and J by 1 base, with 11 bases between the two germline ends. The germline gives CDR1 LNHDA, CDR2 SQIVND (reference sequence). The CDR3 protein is CASSVQQGNYGYTF. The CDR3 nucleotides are TGTGCCAGTAGTGTACAACAGGGTAACTATGGCTACACCTTC.

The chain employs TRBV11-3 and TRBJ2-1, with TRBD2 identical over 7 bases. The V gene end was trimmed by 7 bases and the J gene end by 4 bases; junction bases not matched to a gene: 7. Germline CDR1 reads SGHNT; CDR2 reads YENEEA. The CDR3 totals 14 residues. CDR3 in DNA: TGTGCCAGCATTAGCGGGCCCCAGTACAATGAGCAGTTCTTC. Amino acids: CASISGPQYNEQFF.

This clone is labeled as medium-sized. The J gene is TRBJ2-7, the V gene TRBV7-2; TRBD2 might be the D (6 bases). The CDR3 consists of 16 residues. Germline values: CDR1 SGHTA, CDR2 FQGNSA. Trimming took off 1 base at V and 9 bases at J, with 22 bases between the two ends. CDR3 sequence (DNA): TGTGCCAGCAGCTTAGTTCGCTGGGACTTCGGGACGCGGCAGTACGTC. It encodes CASSLVRWDFGTRQYV.

CDR3 sequence reads: CASSFRGRGYGYTF. The CDR3 region has the DNA TGTGCCAGCAGTTTCAGGGGGCGAGGATATGGCTACACCTTC. The gene calls are TRBV6-2 or TRBV6-3 and TRBJ1-2; TRBD1 matches at 8 bases. The CDR3 sequence is 14 residues long. Germline V gene data show CDR1 as MNHEY and CDR2 as SVGEGT. Germline trimming cut 4 bases from V and 5 bases from J; bases unmatched to any gene: 6.

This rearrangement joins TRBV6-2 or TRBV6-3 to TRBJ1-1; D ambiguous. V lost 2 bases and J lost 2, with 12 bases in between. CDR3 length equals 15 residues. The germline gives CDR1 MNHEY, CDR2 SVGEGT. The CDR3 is CASSYLAAINTEAFF. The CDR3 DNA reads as TGTGCCAGCAGTTACCTCGCGGCGATTAACACTGAAGCTTTCTTT.

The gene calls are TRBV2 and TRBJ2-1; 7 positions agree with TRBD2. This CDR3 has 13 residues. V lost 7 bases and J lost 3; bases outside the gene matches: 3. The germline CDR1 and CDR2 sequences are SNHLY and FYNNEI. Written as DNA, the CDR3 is TGTGCCAGCAAGACTAGCATCTACAATGAGCAGTTCTTC. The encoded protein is CASKTSIYNEQFF. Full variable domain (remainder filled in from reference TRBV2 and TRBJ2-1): EPEVTQTPSHQVTQMGQEVILRCVPISNHLYFYWYRQILGQKVEFLVSFYNNEISEKSEIFDDQFSVERPDGSNFTLKIRSTKLEDSAMYFCASKTSIYNEQFFGPGTRLTVL.

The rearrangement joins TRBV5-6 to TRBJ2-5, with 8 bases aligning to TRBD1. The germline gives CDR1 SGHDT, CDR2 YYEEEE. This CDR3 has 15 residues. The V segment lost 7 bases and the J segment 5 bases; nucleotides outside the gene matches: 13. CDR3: CASARTGFSTETQYF. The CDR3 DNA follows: TGTGCCAGCGCACGGACAGGGTTTTCCACCGAGACCCAGTACTTC. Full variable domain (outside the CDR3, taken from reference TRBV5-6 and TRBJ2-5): DAGVTQSPTHLIKTRGQQVTLRCSPKSGHDTVSWYQQALGQGPQFIFQYYEEEERQRGNFPDRFSGHQFPNYSSELNVNALLLGDSALYLCASARTGFSTETQYFGPGTRLLVL.

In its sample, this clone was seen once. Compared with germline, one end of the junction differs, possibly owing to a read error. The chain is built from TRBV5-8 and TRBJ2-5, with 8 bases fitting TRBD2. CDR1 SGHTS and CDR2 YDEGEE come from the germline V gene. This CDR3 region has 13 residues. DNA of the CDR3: TGTGCCAGCAGACAAACTGGGGGGACTAGGAAGGACTTC. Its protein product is CASRQTGGTRKDF.

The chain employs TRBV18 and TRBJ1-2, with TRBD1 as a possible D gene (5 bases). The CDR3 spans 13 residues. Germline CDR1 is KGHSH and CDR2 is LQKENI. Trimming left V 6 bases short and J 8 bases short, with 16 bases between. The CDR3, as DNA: TGTGCCAGCTCGCCGACAGATATGGGGGGCTACACCTTC. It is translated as CASSPTDMGGYTF.

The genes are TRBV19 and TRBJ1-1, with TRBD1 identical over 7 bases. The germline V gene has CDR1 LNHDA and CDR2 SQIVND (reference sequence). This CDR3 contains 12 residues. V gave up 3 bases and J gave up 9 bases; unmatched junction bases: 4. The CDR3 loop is CASSIRTGQAFF. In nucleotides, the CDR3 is TGTGCCAGTAGTATTCGGACAGGACAAGCTTTCTTT.

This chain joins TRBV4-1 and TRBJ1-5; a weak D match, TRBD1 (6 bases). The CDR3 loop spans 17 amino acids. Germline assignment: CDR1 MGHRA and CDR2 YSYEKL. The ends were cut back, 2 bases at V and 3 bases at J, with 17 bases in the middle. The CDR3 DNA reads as TGCGCCAGCAGCCAAACCGGGACGGCAGGGGCCAATCAGCCCCAGCATTTT. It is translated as CASSQTGTAGANQPQHF.

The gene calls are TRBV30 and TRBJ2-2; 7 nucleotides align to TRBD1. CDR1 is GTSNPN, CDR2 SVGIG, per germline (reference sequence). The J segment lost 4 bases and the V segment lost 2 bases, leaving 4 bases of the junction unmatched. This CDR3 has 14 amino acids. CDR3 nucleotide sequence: TGTGCCTGGAGTTTCTCAGGGGGCACCGGGGAGCTGTTTTTT. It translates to CAWSFSGGTGELFF.

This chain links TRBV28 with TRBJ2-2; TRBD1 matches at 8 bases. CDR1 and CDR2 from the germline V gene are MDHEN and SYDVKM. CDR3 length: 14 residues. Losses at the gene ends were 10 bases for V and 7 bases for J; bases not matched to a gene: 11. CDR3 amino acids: CATTPGGVGGELFF. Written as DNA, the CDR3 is TGTGCCACCACACCAGGGGGCGTGGGCGGGGAGCTGTTTTTT.

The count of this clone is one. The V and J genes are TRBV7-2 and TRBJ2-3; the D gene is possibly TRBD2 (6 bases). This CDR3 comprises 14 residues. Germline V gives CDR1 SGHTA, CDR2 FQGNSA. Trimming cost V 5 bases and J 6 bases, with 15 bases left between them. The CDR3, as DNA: TGTGCCAGCAGCCGGGACTCCGATCTGGATACGCAGTATTTT. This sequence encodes CASSRDSDLDTQYF.

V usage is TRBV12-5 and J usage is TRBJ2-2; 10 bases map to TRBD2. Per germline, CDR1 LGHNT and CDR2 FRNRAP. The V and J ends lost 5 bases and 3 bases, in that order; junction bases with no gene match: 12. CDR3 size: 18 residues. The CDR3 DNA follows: TGTGCTAGTGGTCTTGGGCTAGCGGGAGCTAGGGACACCGGGGAGCTGTTTTTT. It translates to CASGLGLAGARDTGELFF.

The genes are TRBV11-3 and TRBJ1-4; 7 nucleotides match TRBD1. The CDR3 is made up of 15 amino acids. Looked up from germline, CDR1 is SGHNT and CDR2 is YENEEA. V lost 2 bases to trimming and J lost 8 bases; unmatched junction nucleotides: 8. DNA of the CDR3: TGTGCCAGCAGCTTAAGGACAGGTTTTTTGGAAAAACTGTTTTTT. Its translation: CASSLRTGFLEKLFF.

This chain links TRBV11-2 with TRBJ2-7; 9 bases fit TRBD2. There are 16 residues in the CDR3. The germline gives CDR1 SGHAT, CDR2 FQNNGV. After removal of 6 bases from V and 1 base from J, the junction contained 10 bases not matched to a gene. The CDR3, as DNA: TGTGCCAGCAGTTTGACCGGGACTAGCTTTTCCTACGAGCAGTACGTC. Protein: CASSLTGTSFSYEQYV.

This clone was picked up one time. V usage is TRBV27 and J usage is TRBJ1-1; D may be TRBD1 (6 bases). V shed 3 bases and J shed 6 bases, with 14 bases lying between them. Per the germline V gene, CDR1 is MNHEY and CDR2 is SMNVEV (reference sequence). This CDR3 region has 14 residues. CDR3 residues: CASSFNRVSSEAFF. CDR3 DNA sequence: TGTGCCAGCAGTTTCAACAGGGTTAGCTCTGAAGCTTTCTTT.

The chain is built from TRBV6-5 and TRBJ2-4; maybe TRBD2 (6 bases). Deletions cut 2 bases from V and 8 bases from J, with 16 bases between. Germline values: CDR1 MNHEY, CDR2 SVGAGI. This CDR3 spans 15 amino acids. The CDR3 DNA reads TGTGCCAGCAGTTACGTCCTAGCGCCAAGGGACATTCAGTACTTC. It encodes CASSYVLAPRDIQYF.

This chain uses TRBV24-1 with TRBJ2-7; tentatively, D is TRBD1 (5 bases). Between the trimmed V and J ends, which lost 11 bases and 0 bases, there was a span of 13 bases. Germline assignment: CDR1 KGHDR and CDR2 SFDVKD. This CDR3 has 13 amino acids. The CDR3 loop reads CANDSSFSYEQYV. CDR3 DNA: TGTGCCAATGACAGCTCGTTCTCCTACGAGCAGTACGTC.

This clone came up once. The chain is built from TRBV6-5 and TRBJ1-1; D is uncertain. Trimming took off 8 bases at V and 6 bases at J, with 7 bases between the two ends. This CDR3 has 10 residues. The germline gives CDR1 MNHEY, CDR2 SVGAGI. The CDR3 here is CASSGAEAFF. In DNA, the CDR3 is TGTGCCAGCTCCGGGGCTGAAGCTTTCTTT.

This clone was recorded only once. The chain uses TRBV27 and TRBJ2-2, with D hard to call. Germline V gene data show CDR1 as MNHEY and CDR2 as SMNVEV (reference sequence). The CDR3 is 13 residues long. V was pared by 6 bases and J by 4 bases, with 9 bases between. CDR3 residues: CASSKTVTGELFF. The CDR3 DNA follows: TGTGCCAGCAGCAAAACTGTCACCGGGGAGCTGTTTTTT.

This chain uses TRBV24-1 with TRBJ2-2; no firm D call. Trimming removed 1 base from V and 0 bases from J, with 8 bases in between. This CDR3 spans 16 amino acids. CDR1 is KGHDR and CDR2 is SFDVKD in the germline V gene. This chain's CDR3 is CATSDFYGANTGELFF. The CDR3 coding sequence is TGTGCCACCAGTGATTTTTACGGAGCGAACACCGGGGAGCTGTTTTTT.

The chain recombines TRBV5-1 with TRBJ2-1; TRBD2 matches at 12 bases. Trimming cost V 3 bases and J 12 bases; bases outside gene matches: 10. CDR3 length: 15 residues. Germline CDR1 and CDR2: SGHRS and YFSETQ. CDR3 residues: CASSSRLAGASGQFF. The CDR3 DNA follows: TGCGCCAGCAGCTCCAGACTAGCGGGAGCTTCGGGGCAGTTCTTC.

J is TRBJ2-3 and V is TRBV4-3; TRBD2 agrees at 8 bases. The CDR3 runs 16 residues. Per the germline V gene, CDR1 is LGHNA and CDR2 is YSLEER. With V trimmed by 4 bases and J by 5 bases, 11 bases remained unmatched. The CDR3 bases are TGCGCCAGCAGCCTCACTAGCGGCCCCCGCGGAGATACGCAGTATTTT. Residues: CASSLTSGPRGDTQYF.

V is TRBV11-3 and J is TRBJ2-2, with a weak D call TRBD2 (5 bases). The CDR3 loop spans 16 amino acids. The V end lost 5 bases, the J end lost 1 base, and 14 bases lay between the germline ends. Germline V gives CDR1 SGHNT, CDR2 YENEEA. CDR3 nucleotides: TGTGCCAGCAGCGGAACTAGGGCTCGGAACACCGGGGAGCTGTTTTTT. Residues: CASSGTRARNTGELFF.

CDR3 nucleotide sequence: TGTGCCAGCAGCTTGGAACGGGACAGGTACAATGAGCAGTTCTTC. It codes for CASSLERDRYNEQFF. The chain links TRBV5-4 to TRBJ2-1; 8 bases are a match to TRBD1. J gave up 4 bases and V 0 bases, and 3 bases lay outside the gene matches. The CDR3 length is 15 residues. Germline-derived CDR1 and CDR2 are SGHNT and YYREEE (reference sequence).